This TCR beta chain emerged from a study of OX40 agonist ivuxolimab in advanced cancers. The overall study: Patients received the agonistic anti-OX40 (CD134) antibody ivuxolimab.

Data came from immunoSEQ multiplex PCR; TCRdb stores just in-frame clones and leaves some out. The data contain around 90,000 clones, more than 85% of them singletons. The J segment lost 6 bases and the V segment lost 4 bases, leaving 5 bases of the junction unmatched. The CDR3 sequence is 14 residues long. The V gene's germline CDR1 is SGHRS and CDR2 YFSETQ. The clonotype was recovered from an adult with an advanced solid tumor such as melanoma, head and neck, liver or kidney cancer. Sequencing used CD4+ or CD8+ T cells sorted from blood, obtained in a trial of the OX40 agonist ivuxolimab. The V gene is TRBV5-1, the J gene TRBJ2-1; 9 bases map to TRBD1. This CDR3 is CASSAETGGNEQFF. CDR3 DNA: TGCGCCAGCAGCGCAGAGACAGGGGGCAATGAGCAGTTCTTC.